These 20 T cell receptor beta chains came from one sample sequenced in a study of blood T cell repertoires in COVID-19 (dated by TCRdb to the early 2020s). The method was the immunoSEQ multiplex PCR assay. TCRdb stores this immuneACCESS table with in-frame sequences only. Part of the clones is absent; in the studies checked, under half of the shortfall reflects unresolved V genes, and no reason is known for the rest. The sample data list 200,000 to 250,000 clones, and 85% to 90% of these were observed just once. The top ten clonotypes cover 6.2% of the sample. The sequencing input was peripheral blood. The origin of the receptors is a man aged 55 to 70 who had recovered from COVID-19.

The chain couples TRBV5-1 to TRBJ1-6, with D possibly being TRBD1 (6 bases). The CDR3 has 17 amino acids. From germline, CDR1 is SGHRS and CDR2 YFSETQ. The V gene lost 5 bases and the J gene lost 4 bases, with 19 bases spanning the gap. The CDR3 DNA reads TGCGCCAGCAGACTTCTCCCCTCAGGGGATTATAATTCACCCCTCCACTTT. It specifies CASRLLPSGDYNSPLHF. The whole variable domain, filled in from reference TRBV5-1 and TRBJ1-6, reads KAGVTQTPRYLIKTRGQQVTLSCSPISGHRSVSWYQQTPGQGLQFLFEYFSETQRNKGNFPGRFSGRQFSNSRSEMNVSTLELGDSALYLCASRLLPSGDYNSPLHFGNGTRLTVT.

This clone was counted only a few times. The CDR3 here is CASSSGQNRGGYGYTF. The CDR3 DNA sequence: TGTGCCAGCAGTTCGGGGCAAAATCGCGGGGGCTATGGCTACACCTTC. V and J are TRBV27 and TRBJ1-2; TRBD1 might be the D (5 bases). The CDR3 contains 16 residues. Trimming took off 4 bases at V and 4 bases at J, with 19 bases between the two ends. Germline CDR1 MNHEY, CDR2 SMNVEV (reference sequence).

The chain recombines TRBV19 with TRBJ2-7, with 7 bases aligning to TRBD1. Germline CDR1 LNHDA, CDR2 SQIVND (reference sequence). This CDR3 has 15 amino acids. Trimming removed 5 bases from V and 3 bases from J; junction bases left unmatched: 10. The CDR3 loop is CASSRPGTVYYEQYF. The CDR3 DNA reads as TGTGCCAGTAGTCGACCCGGGACAGTGTACTACGAGCAGTACTTC.

The count of this clone is one. The chain is built from TRBV15 and TRBJ1-5; the D gene is possibly TRBD1 (6 bases). Germline-derived CDR1 and CDR2 are LNHNV and YYDKDF (reference sequence). The V end lost 5 bases, the J end lost 5 bases, and 16 bases lay between the germline ends. CDR3 size: 15 residues. For the CDR3, the DNA is TGTGCCACCAGCGTTATACAGGGTGGAGATCAGCCCCAGCATTTT. It translates to CATSVIQGGDQPQHF.

CDR3 residues: CASRPDTGELFF. The CDR3 bases are TGTGCCAGCAGACCGGACACCGGGGAGCTGTTTTTT. The chain has TRBV5-4 and TRBJ2-2; D is undetermined. V shed 5 bases and J shed 3 bases, with 5 bases lying between them. The CDR3 extends over 12 amino acids. CDR1 and CDR2 (germline): SGHNT, YYREEE (reference sequence).

The V and J genes are TRBV10-3 and TRBJ2-3, with TRBD2 identical over 8 bases. CDR1 and CDR2 (germline): ENHRY, SYGVKD. There are 16 residues in the CDR3. V shed 2 bases and J 0 bases; nucleotides not matched to a gene: 4. The CDR3 DNA reads as TGTGCCATCAGTGAGACCAGCGGGAGTAGCACAGATACGCAGTATTTT. Translated, it gives CAISETSGSSTDTQYF.

J is TRBJ2-7 and V is TRBV5-1; D unclear. Germline CDR1 is SGHRS and CDR2 is YFSETQ. V was clipped by 5 bases and J by 2 bases, with 17 bases between them. This CDR3 region has 15 residues. CDR3 coding DNA: TGCGCCAGCAGACGCCGTGGCGGAGAGACCTACGAGCAGTACTTC. Translating gives CASRRRGGETYEQYF.

This chain joins TRBV19 and TRBJ2-7; D may be TRBD1 (5 bases). From germline, CDR1 is LNHDA and CDR2 SQIVND (reference sequence). V was shortened by 3 bases and J by 5 bases, with 11 bases between the two germline ends. The CDR3 consists of 13 residues. Here the CDR3 DNA reads TGTGCCAGTAGTATCGCAGGGTTGAACGAGCAGTACTTC. The encoded protein is CASSIAGLNEQYF.

The rearrangement joins TRBV16 to TRBJ2-3; 8 bases are a match to TRBD1. Looked up from germline, CDR1 is KGHSY and CDR2 is FQNENV. V was clipped by 6 bases and J by 6 bases; unmatched bases: 2. This CDR3 contains 12 residues. The CDR3 loop is CASRRQGDTQYF. The CDR3 bases are TGTGCCAGCAGAAGACAGGGGGATACGCAGTATTTT.

The count of this clone is one. J is TRBJ2-7 and V is TRBV6-2 or TRBV6-3; 7 bases map to TRBD1. With V trimmed by 5 bases and J by 3 bases, 10 bases remained unmatched. CDR1 is MNHEY, CDR2 SVGEGT, per germline. CDR3 size: 15 residues. The CDR3 sequence is CASSTGVRKGYEQYF. The CDR3 DNA sequence: TGTGCCAGCAGTACAGGGGTACGGAAGGGCTACGAGCAGTACTTC.

The V call is TRBV5-5, the J call TRBJ2-7; D is unresolved. Trimming stripped 2 bases from V and 0 bases from J, with 12 bases between. The CDR3 totals 15 residues. Germline V gene sequence: CDR1 SGHKS, CDR2 YYEKEE (reference sequence). The CDR3 DNA follows: TGTGCCAGCAGCTTAGGCGGAGACTTCTCCTACGAGCAGTACTTC. Amino acids: CASSLGGDFSYEQYF. Using reference TRBV5-5 and TRBJ2-7 for the parts outside the CDR3, the full variable domain is DAGVTQSPTHLIKTRGQQVTLRCSPISGHKSVSWYQQVLGQGPQFIFQYYEKEERGRGNFPDRFSARQFPNYSSELNVNALLLGDSALYLCASSLGGDFSYEQYFGPGTRLTVT.

The chain couples TRBV11-2 to TRBJ2-2; 8 bases map to TRBD2. This CDR3 contains 16 residues. The germline V gene encodes CDR1 SGHAT and CDR2 FQNNGV. V was clipped by 2 bases and J by 6 bases; unmatched bases: 8. The CDR3 DNA is TGTGCCAGCAGCTTACCGGGACTAGTGGGTGCCGGGGAGCTGTTTTTT. The encoded protein is CASSLPGLVGAGELFF.

The CDR3 nucleotides are TGTGCCAGCAGTGAATCCAGGATCAACACCATATATTTT. Its translation: CASSESRINTIYF. J is TRBJ1-3 and V is TRBV6-1; D gene ambiguous. The CDR3 consists of 13 residues. The germline CDR1 and CDR2 sequences are MNHNS and SASEGT. Trimming took off 2 bases at V and 7 bases at J, with 9 bases between the two ends.

The chain has TRBV18 and TRBJ2-3, with D maybe TRBD1 (5 bases). Germline-derived CDR1 and CDR2 are KGHSH and LQKENI. The V and J ends lost 3 bases and 2 bases respectively, with 15 bases between them. This CDR3 comprises 16 residues. The CDR3: CASSPQGRSSTDTQYF. The CDR3 region has the DNA TGTGCCAGCTCACCTCAGGGCCGCAGCTCCACAGATACGCAGTATTTT.

The chain is built from TRBV7-4 and TRBJ2-7; 12 bases fit TRBD1. V lost 5 bases and J lost 5; bases outside the gene matches: 13. The CDR3 runs to 17 residues. Germline V CDR1 and CDR2: SGHVT, SQSDAQ. In nucleotides, the CDR3 is TGTGCCAGCAGCCCCCACGGTCGGGGGGACAGGGGGCACGAGCAGTACTTC. This codes for CASSPHGRGDRGHEQYF. Using reference TRBV7-4 and TRBJ2-7 for the parts outside the CDR3, the full variable domain is GAGVSQSPRYKVAKRGRDVALRCDSISGHVTLYWYRQTLGQGSEVLTYSQSDAQRDKSGRPSGRFSAERPERSVSTLKIQRTEQGDSAVYLCASSPHGRGDRGHEQYFGPGTRLTVT.

This clone has ten or more counts. This chain joins TRBV7-3 and TRBJ2-1; 10 bases map to TRBD2. With 2 bases clipped from V and 2 bases from J, the junction kept 0 bases outside the gene matches. Germline V CDR1 and CDR2: SGHTA, FQGTGA. The CDR3 is 15 amino acids. The CDR3 protein is CASSLLAGAYNEQFF. As DNA, the CDR3 is TGTGCCAGCAGCTTACTAGCGGGGGCCTACAATGAGCAGTTCTTC.

This clone was seen a single time. V is TRBV7-9 and J is TRBJ2-5; tentatively, D is TRBD2 (5 bases). This CDR3 spans 15 amino acids. From germline, CDR1 is SEHNR and CDR2 FQNEAQ (reference sequence). Trimming took off 2 bases at V and 1 base at J, with 11 bases between the two ends. The CDR3 DNA reads TGTGCCAGCAGCTTAACACAGCGGATCCAAGAGACCCAGTACTTC. This codes for CASSLTQRIQETQYF.

Here the CDR3 reads CASSETGVANYGYTF. CDR3 sequence (DNA): TGTGCCAGCAGCGAAACAGGGGTCGCTAACTATGGCTACACCTTC. This chain connects TRBV2 to TRBJ1-2; 7 nucleotides line up with TRBD1. The V and J ends lost 6 bases and 0 bases, in that order; junction bases with no gene match: 7. The germline V gene encodes CDR1 SNHLY and CDR2 FYNNEI. The CDR3 loop spans 15 amino acids.

The CDR3 loop is CASSQEAQGWAEAFF. CDR3 nucleotides: TGCGCCAGCAGCCAAGAGGCGCAGGGCTGGGCTGAAGCTTTCTTT. This chain links TRBV4-1 with TRBJ1-1; a possible D gene is TRBD1 (5 bases). CDR3 length: 15 amino acids. V was pared by 0 bases and J by 6 bases, with 14 bases between. The germline CDR1 and CDR2 sequences are MGHRA and YSYEKL.

The V call is TRBV7-9, the J call TRBJ1-6, with D possibly TRBD1 on 6 matching bases. In germline, CDR1 is SEHNR, CDR2 FQNEAQ (reference sequence). V was clipped by 0 bases and J by 10 bases, with 13 bases between them. The CDR3 is made up of 15 amino acids. In DNA, the CDR3 is TGTGCCAGCAGCTTAGCGGGGACAATGCGCTCACCCCTCCACTTT. Residues: CASSLAGTMRSPLHF.